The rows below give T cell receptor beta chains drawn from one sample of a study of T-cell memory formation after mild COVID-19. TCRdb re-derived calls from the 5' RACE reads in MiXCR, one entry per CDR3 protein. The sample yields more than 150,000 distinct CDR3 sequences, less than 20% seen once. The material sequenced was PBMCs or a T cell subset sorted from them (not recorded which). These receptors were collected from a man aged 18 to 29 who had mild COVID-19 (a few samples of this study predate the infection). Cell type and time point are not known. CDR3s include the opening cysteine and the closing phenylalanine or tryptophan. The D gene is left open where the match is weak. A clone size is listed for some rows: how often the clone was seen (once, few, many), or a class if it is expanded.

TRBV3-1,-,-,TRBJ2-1,TGTGCCAGCAGCCAAGCCAGAATATACAATGAGCAGTTCTTC,CASSQARIYNEQFF
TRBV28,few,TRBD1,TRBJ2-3,TGTGCCAGCAGGCGGACAGGGGGTTCAGATACGCAGTATTTT,CASRRTGGSDTQYF
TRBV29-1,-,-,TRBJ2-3,TGCAGCGTCTTCGCCCCTAGTAGAGATACGCAGTATTTT,CSVFAPSRDTQYF
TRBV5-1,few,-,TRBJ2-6,TGCGCCAGCAGCTTCTTCTCTGGGGCCAACGTCCTGACTTTC,CASSFFSGANVLTF
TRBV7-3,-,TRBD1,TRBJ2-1,TGTGCCAGCAGCGGACAGGGAAACAATGAGCAGTTCTTC,CASSGQGNNEQFF
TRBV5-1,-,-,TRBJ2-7,TGCGCCAGCAGCTTCGTTGATTCAGGCTACGAGCAGTACTTC,CASSFVDSGYEQYF
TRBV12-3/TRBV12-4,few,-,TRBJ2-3,TGTGCCAGCAGTGGAGGGGGGGCCCACACAGATACGCAGTATTTT,CASSGGGAHTDTQYF
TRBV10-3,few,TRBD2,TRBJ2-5,TGTGCCATCAGTGGGGGTATAGCGGGGGACCAAGAGACCCAGTACTTC,CAISGGIAGDQETQYF
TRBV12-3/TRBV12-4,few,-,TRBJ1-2,TGTGCCAGCAGTCCTCAGGAAAGCTATGGCTACACCTTC,CASSPQESYGYTF
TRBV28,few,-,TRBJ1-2,TGTGCCAGCAGTCAAGGAGGGGCATACTATGGCTACACCTTC,CASSQGGAYYGYTF
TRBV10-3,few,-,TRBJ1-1,TGTGCCATCAGTAAGGTTGGCACTGAAGCTTTCTTT,CAISKVGTEAFF
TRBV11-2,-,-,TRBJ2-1,TGTGCCAGCAGCTTAGGGACGGGACTCCTAAAGTTCTTC,CASSLGTGLLKFF
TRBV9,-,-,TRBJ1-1,TGTGCCAGCAGTCGTACCCAACCGGGTGAAGCTTTCTTT,CASSRTQPGEAFF
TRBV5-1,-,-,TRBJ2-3,TGCGCCAGCAGCCAGGACTGGAGCACAGATACGCAGTATTTT,CASSQDWSTDTQYF
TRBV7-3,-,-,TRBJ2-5,TGTGCCAGCAGCTTAACGGGGGGAAGATACCAAGAGACCCAGTACTTC,CASSLTGGRYQETQYF
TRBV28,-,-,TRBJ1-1,TGTGCCAGCAGTTTACTGGGGCAGGGAAGGACTTTCTTT,CASSLLGQGRTFF
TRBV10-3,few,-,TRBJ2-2,TGTGCCATCAGTGAGTCGCCTCCAGGGTCCGGGGAGCTGTTTTTT,CAISESPPGSGELFF
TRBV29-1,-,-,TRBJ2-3,TGCAGCGTTGTGCGGAGGGGAGCAGATACGCAGTATTTT,CSVVRRGADTQYF
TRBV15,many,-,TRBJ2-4,TGTGCCACCAGCAGGGGAGAGGAGCCCAAAAACATTCAGTACTTC,CATSRGEEPKNIQYF
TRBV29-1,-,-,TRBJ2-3,TGCAGCGTTGAAGCGGGGTCGGGTCGGCTCGGGGCAGATACGCAGTATTTT,CSVEAGSGRLGADTQYF
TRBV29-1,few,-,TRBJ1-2,TGCAGCGTTATCATCCGGGGGGCTGACTATGGCTACACCTTC,CSVIIRGADYGYTF
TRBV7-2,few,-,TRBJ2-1,TGTGCCAGCTTGGGTGGAGCGGAGCAGTTCTTC,CASLGGAEQFF
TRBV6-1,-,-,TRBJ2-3,TGTGCCAGCAGTACGGGACACGGTGTTGATACGCAGTATTTT,CASSTGHGVDTQYF
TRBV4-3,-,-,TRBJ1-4,TGCGCCAGCAGCCGTACAGCCAGGGGAGCAACTAATGAAAAACTGTTTTTT,CASSRTARGATNEKLFF
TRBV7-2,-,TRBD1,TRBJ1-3,TGTGCCAGCAGCAACCTTGGACAGGGCGGAAACACCATATATTTT,CASSNLGQGGNTIYF
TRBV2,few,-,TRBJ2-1,TGTGCCAGCAGTCATGTGGAGCAGTTCTTC,CASSHVEQFF
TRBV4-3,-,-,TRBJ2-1,TGCGCCAGCAGCCAAGAACTTTCATCAGGGGACGGGTACAATGAGCAGTTCTTC,CASSQELSSGDGYNEQFF
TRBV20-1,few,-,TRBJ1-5,TGCAGTGCTAGACGGGAGGGCAATCAGCCCCAGCATTTT,CSARREGNQPQHF
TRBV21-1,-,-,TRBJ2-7,TGTGCCAGCAGCAACCACAAGAGCTCCTACGAGCAGTACTTC,CASSNHKSSYEQYF
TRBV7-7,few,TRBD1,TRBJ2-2,TGTGCTAGCAGCTCCATGGCTGAGGGGGCGAGTAACGCCGGGGAGCTGTTTTTT,CASSSMAEGASNAGELFF
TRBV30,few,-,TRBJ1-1,TGTGCCTGGAGTACGACAGGAGGCAACACTGAAGCTTTCTTT,CAWSTTGGNTEAFF
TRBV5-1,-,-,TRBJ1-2,TGCGCCAGCAGCTTGGGGAGTACCTATGGCTACACCTTC,CASSLGSTYGYTF
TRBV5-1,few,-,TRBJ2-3,TGCGCCAGCGCCCGGGACGGAGGCACAGATACGCAGTATTTT,CASARDGGTDTQYF
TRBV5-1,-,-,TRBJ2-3,TGCGCCAGCAGCGCCATAACCGGGGGCCGCACAGATACGCAGTATTTT,CASSAITGGRTDTQYF
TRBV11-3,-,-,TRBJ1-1,TGTGCCAGCAGCTCCGCCGTGGACACCGCCACTGAAGCTTTCTTT,CASSSAVDTATEAFF
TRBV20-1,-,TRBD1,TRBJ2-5,TGCAGTGCGGACTGGACAGGGAAACAAGAGACCCAGTACTTC,CSADWTGKQETQYF